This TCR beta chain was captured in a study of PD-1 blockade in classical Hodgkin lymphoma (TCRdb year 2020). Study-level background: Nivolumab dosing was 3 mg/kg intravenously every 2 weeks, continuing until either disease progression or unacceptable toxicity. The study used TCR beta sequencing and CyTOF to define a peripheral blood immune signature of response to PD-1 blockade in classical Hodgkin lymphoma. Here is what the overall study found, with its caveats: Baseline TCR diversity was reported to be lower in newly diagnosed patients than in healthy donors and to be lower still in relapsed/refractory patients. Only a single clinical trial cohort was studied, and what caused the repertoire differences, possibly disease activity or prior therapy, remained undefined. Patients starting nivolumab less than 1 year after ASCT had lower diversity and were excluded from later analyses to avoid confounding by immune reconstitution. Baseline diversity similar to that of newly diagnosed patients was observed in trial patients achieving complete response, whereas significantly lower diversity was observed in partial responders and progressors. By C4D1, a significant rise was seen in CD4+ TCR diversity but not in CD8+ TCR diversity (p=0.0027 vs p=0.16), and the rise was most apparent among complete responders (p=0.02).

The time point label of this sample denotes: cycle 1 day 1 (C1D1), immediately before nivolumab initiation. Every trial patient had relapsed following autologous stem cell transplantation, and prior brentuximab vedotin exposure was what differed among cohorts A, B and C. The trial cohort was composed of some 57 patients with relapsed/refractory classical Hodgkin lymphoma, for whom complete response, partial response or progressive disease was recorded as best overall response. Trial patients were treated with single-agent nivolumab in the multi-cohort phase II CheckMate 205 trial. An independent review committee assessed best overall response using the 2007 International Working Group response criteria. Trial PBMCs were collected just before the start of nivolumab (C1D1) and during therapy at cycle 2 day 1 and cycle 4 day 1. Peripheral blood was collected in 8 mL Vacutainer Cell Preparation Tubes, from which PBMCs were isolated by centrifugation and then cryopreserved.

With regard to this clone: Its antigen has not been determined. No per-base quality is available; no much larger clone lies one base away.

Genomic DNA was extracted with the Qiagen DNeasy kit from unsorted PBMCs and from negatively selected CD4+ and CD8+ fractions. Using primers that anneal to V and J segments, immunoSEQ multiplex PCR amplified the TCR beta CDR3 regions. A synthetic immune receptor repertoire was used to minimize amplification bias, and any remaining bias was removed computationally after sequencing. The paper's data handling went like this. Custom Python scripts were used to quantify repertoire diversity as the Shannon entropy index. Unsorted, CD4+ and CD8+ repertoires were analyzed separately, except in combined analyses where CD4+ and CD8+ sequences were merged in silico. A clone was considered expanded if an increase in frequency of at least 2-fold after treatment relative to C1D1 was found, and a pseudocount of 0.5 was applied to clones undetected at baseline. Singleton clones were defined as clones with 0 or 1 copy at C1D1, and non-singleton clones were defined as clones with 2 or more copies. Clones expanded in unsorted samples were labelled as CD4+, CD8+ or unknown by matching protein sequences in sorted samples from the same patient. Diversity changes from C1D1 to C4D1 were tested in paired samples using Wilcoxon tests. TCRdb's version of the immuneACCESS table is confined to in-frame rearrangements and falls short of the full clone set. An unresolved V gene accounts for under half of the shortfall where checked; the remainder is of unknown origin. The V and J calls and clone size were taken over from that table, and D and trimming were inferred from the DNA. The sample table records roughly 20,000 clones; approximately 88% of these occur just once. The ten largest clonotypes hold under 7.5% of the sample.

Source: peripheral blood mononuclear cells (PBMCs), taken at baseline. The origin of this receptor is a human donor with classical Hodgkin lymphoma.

The CDR3 is CASSLDRGPNTEAFF. The sequenced DNA: TGTGCCAGCAGCTTAGACAGGGGCCCGAACACTGAAGCTTTCTTT. The receptor chain draws on TRBV7-3 and TRBJ1-1; 8 bases in the middle match TRBD1. The CDR3, cysteine through phenylalanine, is 15 amino acids long. The sequence is cut down to CDR3 DNA, 45 bases in frame from base 1. Sequences SGHTA (CDR1) and FQGTGA (CDR2) are obtained from the germline V gene. V ends up 2 bases short and J 1 base short, with an unmatched junction base count of 3.